These T cell receptor beta chains were read from a single sample in a study of blood T cell repertoires in COVID-19. Assay: immunoSEQ multiplex PCR; the TCRdb copy retains only in-frame clones and omits some. Of 84,000 or so clones listed, 75% to 85% were seen once; the top ten hold roughly 29%. The sequenced material came from peripheral blood. Receptor source: a woman over 75 with acute or convalescent COVID-19. The CDR3 runs from the conserved cysteine through the conserved F or W. D genes are given only for firm matches. Rows may omit the clone size; those that give it use once, few, many or a size class.

j_call v_call d_call clone_size cdr3_length cdr3_aa cdr3_nt
TRBJ1-1 TRBV18 - - 16 CASSPNNVAGGTEAFF TGTGCCAGCTCACCAAATAATGTAGCGGGGGGCACTGAAGCTTTCTTT
TRBJ1-5 TRBV18 - - 14 CASSPEGWEQPQHF TGTGCCAGCTCACCAGAGGGATGGGAACAGCCCCAGCATTTT
TRBJ2-1 TRBV5-6 TRBD1 - 15 CASSRGTGHGNEQFF TGTGCCAGCAGCCGGGGGACAGGCCACGGTAATGAGCAGTTCTTC
TRBJ2-3 TRBV24-1 - - 14 CATSESGTADTQYF TGTGCCACCAGTGAGTCCGGGACTGCAGATACGCAGTATTTT
TRBJ2-4 TRBV7-2 TRBD1 - 13 CASSRTGADIQYF TGTGCCAGCAGCCGGACAGGGGCGGACATTCAGTACTTC
TRBJ2-7 TRBV29-1 - - 13 CSAAPILSGQQYF TGCAGCGCTGCGCCTATCCTCTCTGGGCAGCAGTACTTC
TRBJ2-7 TRBV5-4 TRBD1 - 13 CASSLAGGAGQYF TGTGCCAGCAGCTTAGCAGGGGGCGCAGGGCAGTACTTC
TRBJ2-4 TRBV11-3 TRBD1 - 13 CASSLVTGSIQYF TGTGCCAGCAGCTTAGTGACAGGGAGCATTCAGTACTTC
TRBJ1-6 TRBV2 TRBD1 few 15 CASRATGGRNSPLHF TGTGCCAGCAGAGCCACAGGGGGCCGTAATTCACCCCTCCACTTT
TRBJ2-7 TRBV6-2/TRBV6-3 - - 15 CASSYGGTVSYEQYF TGTGCCAGCAGTTACGGAGGGACTGTCTCCTACGAGCAGTACTTC
TRBJ2-7 TRBV5-4 TRBD2 few 14 CASSFTGGDYEQYF TGTGCCAGCAGCTTCACGGGAGGGGACTACGAGCAGTACTTC
TRBJ1-2 TRBV6-5 - - 15 CASSLRPGMGYGYTF TGTGCCAGCAGTTTGCGTCCAGGGATGGGCTATGGCTACACCTTC
TRBJ2-5 TRBV7-2 TRBD2 - 17 CASSPGLAGVLFETQYF TGTGCCAGCAGCCCGGGACTAGCGGGAGTGTTATTTGAGACCCAGTACTTC
TRBJ2-1 TRBV3-1/TRBV3-2 TRBD2 once 15 CASSPSTSGHNEQFF TGTGCCAGCAGCCCCTCGACTAGCGGCCACAATGAGCAGTTCTTC
TRBJ2-7 TRBV6-1 TRBD2 - 15 CASSEGVGEGYEQYF TGTGCCAGCAGTGAAGGAGTGGGGGAGGGGTACGAGCAGTACTTC
TRBJ2-1 TRBV18 TRBD1 - 16 CASSPPGQSSYNEQFF TGTGCCAGCTCACCCCCGGGACAGAGCTCCTACAATGAGCAGTTCTTC
TRBJ2-1 TRBV11-3 TRBD2 - 17 CASSSSFQAGGYNEQFF TGTGCCAGCAGCTCCTCTTTTCAAGCGGGGGGTTACAATGAGCAGTTCTTC
TRBJ2-5 TRBV11-3 TRBD2 - 15 CASSHGRGGQETQYF TGTGCCAGCAGCCACGGGAGGGGGGGGCAAGAGACCCAGTACTTC
TRBJ2-3 TRBV29-1 - - 16 CSVEDWGGQGTDTQYF TGCAGCGTTGAAGATTGGGGGGGGCAAGGGACAGATACGCAGTATTTT
TRBJ1-5 TRBV19 TRBD1 - 13 CASSIEGGQPQHF TGTGCCAGTAGTATAGAAGGGGGCCAGCCCCAGCATTTT
TRBJ2-1 TRBV29-1 TRBD2 - 13 CSSGGAGLNEQFF TGCAGCTCCGGGGGGGCTGGCCTCAATGAGCAGTTCTTC
TRBJ1-2 TRBV30 TRBD1 - 14 CAWSGQGANYGYTF TGTGCCTGGAGTGGGCAGGGGGCTAACTATGGCTACACCTTC
TRBJ2-7 TRBV4-2 - - 15 CASSPGERSTYEQYF TGTGCCAGCAGCCCCGGGGAGAGATCTACCTACGAGCAGTACTTC
TRBJ2-1 TRBV3-1/TRBV3-2 TRBD2 - 12 CASSRTSKEQFF TGTGCCAGCAGCCGGACTAGTAAAGAGCAGTTCTTC
TRBJ1-3 TRBV30 - - 13 CAWSEGAGNTIYF TGTGCCTGGAGTGAAGGGGCTGGAAACACCATATATTTT
TRBJ2-3 TRBV3-1/TRBV3-2 - - 14 CASSPLARTDTQYF TGTGCCAGCAGCCCTTTAGCCCGCACAGATACGCAGTATTTT
TRBJ1-1 TRBV6-5 TRBD1 - 15 CASRPWTGKNTEAFF TGTGCCAGCAGACCCTGGACAGGCAAGAACACTGAAGCTTTCTTT
TRBJ2-1 TRBV6-4 TRBD2 - 14 CASSRSGSFNEQFF TGTGCCAGCAGTAGGAGCGGGAGTTTCAATGAGCAGTTCTTC
TRBJ2-7 TRBV6-5 TRBD2 few 13 CASASGFSYEQYF TGTGCCAGCGCTAGCGGGTTCTCCTACGAGCAGTACTTC
TRBJ2-3 TRBV7-2 TRBD2 - 17 CASSLGTSGGGADTQYF TGTGCCAGCAGCCTAGGGACTAGCGGGGGAGGGGCAGATACGCAGTATTTT
TRBJ2-3 TRBV18 - - 15 CASSPLEGSTDTQYF TGTGCCAGCTCTCCCTTGGAGGGAAGCACAGATACGCAGTATTTT
TRBJ1-1 TRBV5-6 TRBD1 few 15 CASSLGVTGDSEAFF TGTGCCAGCAGCTTGGGGGTGACAGGGGACAGTGAAGCTTTCTTT
TRBJ1-2 TRBV28 - - 14 CASTPGGRSYGYTF TGTGCCAGCACCCCTGGAGGGAGGAGCTATGGCTACACCTTC
TRBJ2-1 TRBV20-1 - - 11 CSGALGGEQFF TGCAGTGGGGCTTTAGGGGGTGAGCAGTTCTTC
TRBJ2-7 TRBV12-3/TRBV12-4 - - 12 CASSFQGSEQYF TGTGCCAGCAGTTTTCAGGGAAGCGAGCAGTACTTC
TRBJ2-5 TRBV5-5 TRBD2 - 15 CASSSGLAGGETQYF TGTGCCAGCAGCTCGGGACTAGCGGGAGGAGAGACCCAGTACTTC
TRBJ1-5 TRBV19 - - 12 CASRGQEGPQHF TGTGCCAGTAGAGGGCAGGAGGGGCCCCAGCATTTT
TRBJ1-3 TRBV10-3 TRBD1 - 15 CAIRSTGAGGNTIYF TGTGCCATCAGGTCCACAGGGGCGGGAGGAAACACCATATATTTT
TRBJ2-1 TRBV5-1 - - 15 CASSWGEFAYNEQFF TGCGCCAGCAGCTGGGGGGAGTTCGCCTACAATGAGCAGTTCTTC
TRBJ2-7 TRBV13 TRBD2 - 14 CASSLAGGDYEQYF TGTGCCAGCAGCTTAGCGGGGGGGGACTACGAGCAGTACTTC
TRBJ1-1 TRBV2 - - 10 CASSSGLAFF TGTGCCAGCAGTTCGGGTCTAGCTTTCTTT
TRBJ1-2 TRBV2 TRBD1 - 15 CASTGGRTLNYGYTF TGTGCCAGCACAGGGGGCCGAACACTTAACTATGGCTACACCTTC
TRBJ2-2 TRBV10-1 TRBD1 - 14 CASSPQGDTGELFF TGCGCCAGCAGCCCGCAGGGGGACACCGGGGAGCTGTTTTTT
TRBJ1-1 TRBV3-1/TRBV3-2 - - 14 CASSQRDKNTEAFF TGTGCCAGCAGCCAGAGAGACAAGAACACTGAAGCTTTCTTT
TRBJ2-2 TRBV5-1 TRBD1 - 16 CASSRRTGEGTGELFF TGCGCCAGCAGCAGACGGACAGGGGAGGGCACCGGGGAGCTGTTTTTT
TRBJ2-3 TRBV28 TRBD1 few 14 CASGTGTGVDTQYF TGTGCCAGCGGGACCGGGACAGGGGTGGATACGCAGTATTTT
TRBJ2-3 TRBV3-1/TRBV3-2 - - 16 CASSQDRPECTDTQYF TGTGCCAGCAGCCAAGATCGTCCCGAGTGCACAGATACGCAGTATTTT
TRBJ2-2 TRBV7-2 TRBD1 - 15 CASSSQGQITGELFF TGTGCCAGCAGCTCCCAGGGACAGATCACCGGGGAGCTGTTTTTT
TRBJ1-1 TRBV5-1 TRBD1 - 15 CASSSPGQGYTEAFF TGCGCCAGCAGCTCACCGGGACAGGGATACACTGAAGCTTTCTTT